This T cell receptor (beta chain) was recovered during a study of blood T cell repertoires in COVID-19 (dated by TCRdb to between 2020 and 2021). At the level of the whole study: Samples covering the acute and convalescent phases of COVID-19 were provided by collaborators in the United States, Italy and Spain. The prospective study material was composed of cDNA or gDNA derived from T cells, B-cell-depleted T cells, or PBMCs. Subjects who had been exposed to COVID-19, were actively infected with it, or had recovered from it provided the deeply sampled blood TCRbeta repertoires that made up the dataset. The repertoires were released in a freely available public database meant as a resource for research on the immune response to SARS-CoV-2. Samples were obtained from the ongoing ImmuneRACE study (first 160 participants) and from 1,000 to 1,500 subjects provided by 6 global collaborators. A de-identified subject ID, COVID-19 status, age in years and sex were almost always included in the sample metadata. Where available, HLA class I and class II types were taken from metadata supplied by the sample provider and were not determined by assay-based typing.

TCRbeta CDR3 regions were amplified from genomic DNA by means of the immunoSEQ Assay, a bias-controlled multiplex PCR. The original methods were these. The number of nucleated cells in each sample was estimated by amplification of reference gene primers within the assay. Sequence reads were collapsed and filtered to measure the absolute abundance of every unique TCRbeta CDR3 rearrangement. For each sample, productive Simpson clonality was calculated as the square root of Simpson's diversity index across productive rearrangements. In TCRdb, the immuneACCESS table is reduced to in-frame sequences with V and J assigned. These tables do not hold every clone; where another copy was compared, an unresolved V gene accounts for under half, and the others remain unexplained. The V and J calls and clone size are taken from that table; D and trimming were inferred from the DNA. This sample has about 300,000 clones in its table, and 75% to 90% of those were observed once. The ten largest account for 2% to 3% of the sample.

Whole blood was collected in K2EDTA tubes by collaborating institutions according to the institutions' own protocols. For TCRbeta analysis, collaborator samples were shipped as frozen whole blood, as isolated PBMCs, or as DNA extracted from either sample type. Based on the germline V gene (reference sequence), the CDR1 and CDR2 sequences are SGHAT and FQDESV. The CDR3 numbers 18 residues from cysteine through phenylalanine. Only the CDR3 part of the read is kept: 54 bases, read in frame from the first base. Here V drops 0 bases and J drops 2 bases, and the junction holds 8 bases not matched to any gene. The paper's findings and limits, for the study overall: Clinical and demographic metadata were provided uncurated, with the amount varying by source and participant.

This clone was seen only once. Its target antigen remains unknown. Base quality data are lacking; no much larger clone is found one base away. This receptor was identified in a man in his late teens or twenties with active or convalescent COVID-19. Sequenced material: peripheral blood. Here the chain combines TRBV11-1 and TRBJ2-1, with 9 bases matching TRBD2. The CDR3 corresponds to CASSLAVIASGTYNEQFF. DNA sequence: TGTGCCAGCAGCTTAGCCGTAATAGCTAGCGGGACCTACAATGAGCAGTTCTTC.